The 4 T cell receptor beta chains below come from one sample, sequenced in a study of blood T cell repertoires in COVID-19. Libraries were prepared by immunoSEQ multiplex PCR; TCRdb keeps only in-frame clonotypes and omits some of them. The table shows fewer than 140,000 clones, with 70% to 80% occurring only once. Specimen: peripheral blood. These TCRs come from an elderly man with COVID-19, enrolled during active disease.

This CDR3 reads CASSPSGSSNEQFF. The DNA for the CDR3 is TGTGCCAGCAGCCCCAGCGGGAGTAGCAATGAGCAGTTCTTC. The rearrangement joins TRBV3-1 (or the pseudogene TRBV3-2) to TRBJ2-1, with 8 bases that match TRBD2. The J segment lost 6 bases and the V segment lost 4 bases, leaving 5 bases of the junction unmatched. The CDR3 contains 14 residues. Germline assignment: CDR1 LGHDT and CDR2 YNNKEL (reference sequence).

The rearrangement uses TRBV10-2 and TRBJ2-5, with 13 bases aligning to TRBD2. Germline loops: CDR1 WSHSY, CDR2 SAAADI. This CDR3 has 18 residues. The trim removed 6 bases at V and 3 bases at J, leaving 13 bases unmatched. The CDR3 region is CASSRALTSGRKEETQYF. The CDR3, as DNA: TGCGCCAGCAGCCGAGCCCTGACTAGCGGGAGGAAAGAAGAGACCCAGTACTTC.

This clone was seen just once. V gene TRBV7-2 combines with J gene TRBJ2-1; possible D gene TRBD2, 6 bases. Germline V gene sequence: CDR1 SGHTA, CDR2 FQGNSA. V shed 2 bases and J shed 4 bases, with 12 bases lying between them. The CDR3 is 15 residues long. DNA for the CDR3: TGTGCCAGCAGCTTAAGTAGCGGAGGGTACAATGAGCAGTTCTTC. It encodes CASSLSSGGYNEQFF.

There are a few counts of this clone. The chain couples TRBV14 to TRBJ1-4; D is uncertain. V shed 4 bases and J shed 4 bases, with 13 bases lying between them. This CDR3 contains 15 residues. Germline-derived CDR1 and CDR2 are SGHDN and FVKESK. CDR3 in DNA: TGTGCCAGCAGCCGCCCTGACACAGTTAATGAAAAACTGTTTTTT. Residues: CASSRPDTVNEKLFF. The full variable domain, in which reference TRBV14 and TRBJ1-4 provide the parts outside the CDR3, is EAGVTQFPSHSVIEKGQTVTLRCDPISGHDNLYWYRRVMGKEIKFLLHFVKESKQDESGMPNNRFLAERTGGTYSTLKVQPAELEDSGVYFCASSRPDTVNEKLFFGSGTQLSVL.